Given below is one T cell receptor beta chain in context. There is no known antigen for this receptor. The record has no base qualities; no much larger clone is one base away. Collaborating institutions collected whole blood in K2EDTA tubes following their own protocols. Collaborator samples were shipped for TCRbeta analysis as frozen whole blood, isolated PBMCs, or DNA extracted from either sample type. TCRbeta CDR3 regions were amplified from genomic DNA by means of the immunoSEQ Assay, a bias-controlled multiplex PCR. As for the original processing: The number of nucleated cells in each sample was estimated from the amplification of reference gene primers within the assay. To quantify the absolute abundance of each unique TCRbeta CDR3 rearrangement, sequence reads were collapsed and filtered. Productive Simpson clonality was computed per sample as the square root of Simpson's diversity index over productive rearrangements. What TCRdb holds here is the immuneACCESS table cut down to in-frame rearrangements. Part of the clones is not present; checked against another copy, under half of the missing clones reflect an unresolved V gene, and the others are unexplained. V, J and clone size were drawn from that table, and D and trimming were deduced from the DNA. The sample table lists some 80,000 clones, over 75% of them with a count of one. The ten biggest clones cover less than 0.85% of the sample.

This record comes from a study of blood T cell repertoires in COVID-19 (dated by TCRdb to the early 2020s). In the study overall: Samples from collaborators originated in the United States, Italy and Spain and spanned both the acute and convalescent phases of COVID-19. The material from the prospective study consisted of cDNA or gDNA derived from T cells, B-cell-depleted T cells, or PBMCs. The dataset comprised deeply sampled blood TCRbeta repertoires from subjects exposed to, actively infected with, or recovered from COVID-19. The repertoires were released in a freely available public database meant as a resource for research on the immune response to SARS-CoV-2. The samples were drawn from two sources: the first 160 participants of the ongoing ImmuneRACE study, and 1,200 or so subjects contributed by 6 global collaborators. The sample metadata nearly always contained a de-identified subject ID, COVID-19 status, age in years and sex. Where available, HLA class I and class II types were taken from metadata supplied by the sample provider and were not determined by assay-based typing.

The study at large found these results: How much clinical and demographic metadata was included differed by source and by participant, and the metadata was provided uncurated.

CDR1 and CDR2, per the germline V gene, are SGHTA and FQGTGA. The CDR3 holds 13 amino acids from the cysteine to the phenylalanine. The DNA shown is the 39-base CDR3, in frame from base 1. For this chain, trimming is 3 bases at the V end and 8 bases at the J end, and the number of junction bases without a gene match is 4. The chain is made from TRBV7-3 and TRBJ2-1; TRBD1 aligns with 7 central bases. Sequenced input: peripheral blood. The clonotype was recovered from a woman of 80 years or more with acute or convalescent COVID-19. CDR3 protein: CASSLDRLHEQFF. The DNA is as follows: TGTGCCAGCAGCTTGGACAGGCTTCATGAGCAGTTCTTC.